Listed below are T cell receptor beta chains from one sample, sequenced in a study of human T cells and chemical hapten exposure. Each CDR3 protein is one row after TCRdb ran MiXCR on the RACE reads. The sample carries some 32,000 distinct CDR3 sequences, 5.8% recorded once. The source material was whole blood, sampled in connection with sensitization to the hapten diphenylcyclopropenone (DPC). These receptors all come from a man in his thirties or forties with alopecia areata. Some clones in this sample may be carry-over from other donors' samples. CDR3s include the opening cysteine and the closing phenylalanine or tryptophan. D genes are given only for firm matches. Rows give clone size only sometimes, using once, few, many, or a class for an expanded clone.

V	J	D	size	CDR3	DNA
TRBV6-2/TRBV6-3	TRBJ2-3	TRBD2	once	CASSYELAGLDTQYF	TGTGCCAGCAGTTACGAGCTAGCGGGGCTAGATACGCAGTATTTT
TRBV2	TRBJ2-2	-	-	CASISDRNTGELFF	TGTGCCAGCATTAGCGACAGGAACACCGGGGAGCTGTTTTTT
TRBV29-1	TRBJ2-5	TRBD1	many	CSVVRTGQETQYF	TGCAGCGTTGTAAGGACAGGGCAAGAGACCCAGTACTTC
TRBV6-6	TRBJ1-1	-	many	CASKSGNTEAFF	TGTGCCAGCAAGTCGGGGAACACTGAAGCTTTCTTT
TRBV30	TRBJ1-1	-	many	CAWSVGRYEAFF	TGTGCCTGGAGTGTAGGAAGGTATGAAGCTTTCTTT
TRBV7-3	TRBJ1-1	-	-	CASSTDVNTEAFF	TGTGCCAGCAGTACCGACGTGAACACTGAAGCTTTCTTT
TRBV5-6	TRBJ2-1	TRBD2	many	CASSYTSGGPHNEQFF	TGTGCCAGCAGCTATACATCGGGAGGGCCTCACAATGAGCAGTTCTTC
TRBV7-9	TRBJ1-3	-	many	CASSPTRDLRGSGNTIYF	TGTGCCAGCAGCCCCACGCGAGATCTCAGGGGTTCTGGAAACACCATATATTTT
TRBV3-1	TRBJ1-1	TRBD1	few	CASSQGQISKAFF	TGTGCCAGCAGCCAGGGACAGATAAGTAAAGCTTTCTTT
TRBV12-3/TRBV12-4	TRBJ2-1	TRBD1	-	CASSPRQGAYNEQFF	TGTGCCAGCAGTCCGCGACAGGGGGCCTACAATGAGCAGTTCTTC
TRBV29-1	TRBJ1-2	-	many	CSVEMKTNYGYTF	TGCAGCGTGGAAATGAAGACTAACTATGGCTACACCTTC
TRBV29-1	TRBJ2-7	TRBD1	many	CSVGQGSSYEQYF	TGCAGCGTTGGACAGGGGAGCTCCTACGAGCAGTACTTC
TRBV15	TRBJ2-2	TRBD1	many	CATSTFPGQGSNTGELFF	TGTGCCACCAGCACTTTCCCGGGACAGGGATCGAACACCGGGGAGCTGTTTTTT
TRBV20-1	TRBJ2-7	-	many	CSARDRDFVYEQYF	TGCAGTGCTAGAGATCGAGACTTCGTCTACGAGCAGTACTTC
TRBV4-1	TRBJ2-7	TRBD1	many	CASSQEDRGRGGEQYF	TGCGCCAGCAGCCAAGAGGACAGGGGGCGAGGAGGCGAGCAGTACTTC
TRBV5-7	TRBJ1-2	-	many	CASSFGGSPGYTF	TGTGCCAGCAGCTTCGGAGGGTCACCTGGCTACACCTTC
TRBV3-1	TRBJ2-1	TRBD2	many	CASSVVLADYNEQFF	TGTGCCAGCAGCGTCGTTCTAGCGGACTACAATGAGCAGTTCTTC
TRBV20-1	TRBJ2-1	-	few	CSARDVSYAYNEQFF	TGCAGTGCTAGAGATGTTTCCTACGCCTACAATGAGCAGTTCTTC
TRBV12-5	TRBJ1-5	TRBD1	-	CASGSPGGAQGPQHF	TGTGCTAGTGGTTCTCCAGGGGGCGCGCAGGGGCCCCAGCATTTT
TRBV30	TRBJ1-5	-	many	CAWSVRSDQPQHF	TGTGCCTGGAGTGTCCGTTCGGATCAGCCCCAGCATTTT
TRBV12-5	TRBJ1-2	-	many	CASGSPGRIFDGYTF	TGTGCTAGTGGTTCCCCGGGACGGATCTTTGATGGCTACACCTTC
TRBV24-1	TRBJ2-1	-	many	CATQGLAGGEQFF	TGTGCCACCCAAGGACTGGCCGGGGGTGAGCAGTTCTTC
TRBV27	TRBJ2-2	-	many	CASSLPFKTGELFF	TGTGCCAGCAGTTTACCCTTTAAGACCGGGGAGCTGTTTTTT
TRBV27	TRBJ1-5	-	medium-sized	CASSSGAANSNQPQHF	TGTGCCAGCAGTTCAGGGGCGGCGAATAGCAATCAGCCCCAGCATTTT
TRBV7-9	TRBJ2-5	-	many	CASGGAETQYF	TGTGCCAGCGGGGGTGCGGAGACCCAGTACTTC
TRBV6-2/TRBV6-3	TRBJ2-3	-	few	CASKPDPRGDTQYF	TGTGCCAGCAAACCGGACCCCAGGGGCGATACGCAGTATTTT
TRBV5-6	TRBJ2-1	-	many	CASSLVRSYNEQFF	TGTGCCAGCAGCTTGGTGCGGTCCTACAATGAGCAGTTCTTC
TRBV12-3/TRBV12-4	TRBJ1-1	-	-	CASSPSDVNTEAFF	TGTGCCAGCAGTCCTTCGGACGTGAACACTGAAGCTTTCTTT
TRBV7-2	TRBJ1-1	TRBD1	many	CASSPGQAGDTEAFF	TGTGCCAGCAGCCCGGGACAGGCAGGGGACACTGAAGCTTTCTTT
TRBV5-6	TRBJ2-3	-	many	CASSSLRAGDTQYF	TGTGCCAGCAGCTCCCTTCGCGCTGGGGATACGCAGTATTTT
TRBV20-1	TRBJ2-7	-	many	CSARDSPAEQYF	TGCAGTGCTAGAGATTCCCCCGCGGAGCAGTACTTC
TRBV3-1	TRBJ2-7	-	many	CASSSRTISNEQYF	TGTGCCAGCAGCTCCCGGACTATCTCCAACGAGCAGTACTTC
TRBV7-8	TRBJ2-7	-	many	CASSLETDETYEQYF	TGTGCCAGCAGCTTAGAGACAGACGAAACCTACGAGCAGTACTTC
TRBV12-3/TRBV12-4	TRBJ2-6	TRBD1	many	CASSLGLGTAVSGANVLTF	TGTGCCAGCAGTTTGGGGTTAGGGACAGCCGTCTCTGGGGCCAACGTCCTGACTTTC
TRBV6-2/TRBV6-3	TRBJ1-2	-	many	CASSRPFQDYGYTF	TGTGCCAGCAGTCGTCCGTTCCAGGACTATGGCTACACCTTC
TRBV5-1	TRBJ2-1	-	many	CASSLVGPLNEQFF	TGCGCCAGCAGCTTGGTGGGACCGCTCAATGAGCAGTTCTTC
TRBV20-1	TRBJ1-5	TRBD1	many	CSARSTQGDQPQHF	TGCAGTGCTAGGTCGACACAGGGGGATCAGCCCCAGCATTTT
TRBV15	TRBJ2-3	-	many	CATSRDRGSLFTDTQYF	TGTGCCACCAGCAGAGATCGCGGTAGCCTGTTTACAGATACGCAGTATTTT
TRBV12-3/TRBV12-4	TRBJ1-1	-	many	CASSFFGTEAFF	TGTGCCAGCAGTTTTTTTGGCACTGAAGCTTTCTTT
TRBV4-1	TRBJ2-5	-	few	CASSQGPHETQYF	TGCGCCAGCAGCCAAGGCCCCCACGAGACCCAGTACTTC
TRBV7-8	TRBJ1-1	-	-	CASSPSPNTEAFF	TGTGCCAGCAGCCCGTCTCCGAACACTGAAGCTTTCTTT
TRBV12-3/TRBV12-4	TRBJ1-1	-	many	CASSPSDRNTEAFF	TGTGCCAGCAGCCCCTCCGACAGGAACACTGAAGCTTTCTTT
TRBV29-1	TRBJ2-3	TRBD1	-	CSVEAFRGDTQYF	TGCAGCGTTGAGGCTTTCAGGGGGGATACGCAGTATTTT
TRBV25-1	TRBJ2-2	TRBD1	many	CASSEGQGWGIGTGELFF	TGTGCCAGCAGTGAGGGACAGGGGTGGGGGATCGGCACCGGGGAGCTGTTTTTT
TRBV4-1	TRBJ1-2	-	medium-sized	CASSQETGDYGYTF	TGCGCCAGCAGCCAAGAGACAGGAGACTATGGCTACACCTTC
TRBV9	TRBJ2-5	-	many	CASSATGTETQYF	TGTGCCAGCAGCGCCACCGGGACGGAGACCCAGTACTTC
TRBV7-2	TRBJ1-1	-	many	CASSLAGQGQDSEAFF	TGTGCCAGCAGCTTAGCGGGACAAGGACAAGACAGTGAAGCTTTCTTT
TRBV20-1	TRBJ2-3	TRBD2	many	CSATRAGEGYTQYF	TGCAGTGCTACAAGAGCGGGGGAGGGATATACGCAGTATTTT
TRBV7-2	TRBJ2-2	-	many	CASTIRRKVDTRPNTGELFF	TGTGCCAGCACCATAAGACGCAAAGTGGATACCCGTCCGAACACCGGGGAGCTGTTTTTT
TRBV12-3/TRBV12-4	TRBJ2-5	TRBD1	many	CASSPLGTVQETQYF	TGTGCCAGCAGTCCCCTGGGGACAGTCCAAGAGACCCAGTACTTC